The clone carrying this TCR beta chain has at least ten counts. Its antigen is not known. TCRdb processed the reads anew with MiXCR; each CDR3 protein has one entry. Of 200,000 to 250,000 distinct CDR3 sequences listed, less than 50% were seen once; the top ten hold 59%. This record belongs to a study of T cell repertoires in cytomegalovirus infection. Study results and caveats: HLA-C-restricted CMV clonotypes gave the most frequent clonotype in two of eight donors.

This CDR3 is built from 15 residues. Trimming cost V 3 bases and J 4 bases; bases outside gene matches: 9. The germline gives CDR1 DFQATT, CDR2 SNEGSKA (reference sequence). The sample here was CD8+ T cells from cultured PBMCs, taken from culture after CMV antigen stimulation. This TCR was sampled from a human donor in good health (CMV status not recorded). Some clones in this sample may be carry-over from other donors' samples. V and J are TRBV20-1 and TRBJ1-5, with 7 bases fitting TRBD1. The CDR3 loop reads CSARTVTGANQPQHF. CDR3 DNA: TGCAGTGCTAGGACTGTTACAGGGGCGAATCAGCCCCAGCATTTT.